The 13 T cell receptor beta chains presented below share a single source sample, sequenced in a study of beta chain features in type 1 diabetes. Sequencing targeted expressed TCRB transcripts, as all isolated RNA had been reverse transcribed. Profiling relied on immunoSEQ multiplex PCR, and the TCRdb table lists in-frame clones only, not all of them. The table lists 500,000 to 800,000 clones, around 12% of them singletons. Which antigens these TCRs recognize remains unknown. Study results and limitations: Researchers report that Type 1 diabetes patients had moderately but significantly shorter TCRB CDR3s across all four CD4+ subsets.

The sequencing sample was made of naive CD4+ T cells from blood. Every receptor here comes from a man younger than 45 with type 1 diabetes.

CDR3 DNA sequence: TGCAGTGGTGAGGAGAAGCAGTTCTTC. Protein sequence: CSGEEKQFF. The chain uses TRBV20-1 and TRBJ2-1, with D hard to call. V was cut by 7 bases and J by 11 bases, with 9 bases left in between. CDR1 is DFQATT and CDR2 is SNEGSKA in the germline V gene (reference sequence). The CDR3 loop spans 9 amino acids.

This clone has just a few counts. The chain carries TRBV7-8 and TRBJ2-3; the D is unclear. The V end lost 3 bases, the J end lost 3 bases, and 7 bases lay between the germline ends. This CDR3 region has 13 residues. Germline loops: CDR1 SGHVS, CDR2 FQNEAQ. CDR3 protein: CASSLGRTDTQYF. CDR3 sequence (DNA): TGTGCCAGCAGCTTGGGCCGGACAGATACGCAGTATTTT.

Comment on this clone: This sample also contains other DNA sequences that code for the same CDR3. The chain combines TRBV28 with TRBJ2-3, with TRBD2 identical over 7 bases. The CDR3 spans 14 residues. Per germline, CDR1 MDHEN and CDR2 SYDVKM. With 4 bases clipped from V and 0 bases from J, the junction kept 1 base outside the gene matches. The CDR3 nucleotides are TGTGCCAGCAGTTCGGGAGGCAGCACAGATACGCAGTATTTT. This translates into CASSSGGSTDTQYF.

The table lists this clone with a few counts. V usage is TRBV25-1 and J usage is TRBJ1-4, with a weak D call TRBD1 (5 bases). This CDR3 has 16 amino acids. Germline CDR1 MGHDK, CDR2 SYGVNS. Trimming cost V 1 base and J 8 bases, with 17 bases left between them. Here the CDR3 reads CASSESRGVLREKLFF. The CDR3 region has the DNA TGTGCCAGCAGTGAATCTCGGGGGGTTCTACGGGAAAAACTGTTTTTT.

This CDR3 reads CAISNRGGDGETQYF. CDR3 nucleotide sequence: TGTGCCATCAGTAATCGCGGGGGGGATGGAGAGACCCAGTACTTC. The chain is built from TRBV10-3 and TRBJ2-5; 9 bases agree with TRBD2. Germline assignment: CDR1 ENHRY and CDR2 SYGVKD. The ends lost 5 bases at V and 4 bases at J; junction bases unmatched: 8. CDR3 length: 15 amino acids.

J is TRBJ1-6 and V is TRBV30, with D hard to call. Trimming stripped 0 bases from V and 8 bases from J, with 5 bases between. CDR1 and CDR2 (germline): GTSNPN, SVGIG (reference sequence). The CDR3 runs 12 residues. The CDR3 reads CAWSVNDSPLHF. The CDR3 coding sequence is TGTGCCTGGAGTGTAAATGATTCACCCCTCCACTTT. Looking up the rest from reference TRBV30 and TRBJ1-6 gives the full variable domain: SQTIHQWPATLVQPVGSPLSLECTVEGTSNPNLYWYRQAAGRGLQLLFYSVGIGQISSEVPQNLSASRPQDRQFILSSKKLLLSDSGFYLCAWSVNDSPLHFGNGTRLTVT.

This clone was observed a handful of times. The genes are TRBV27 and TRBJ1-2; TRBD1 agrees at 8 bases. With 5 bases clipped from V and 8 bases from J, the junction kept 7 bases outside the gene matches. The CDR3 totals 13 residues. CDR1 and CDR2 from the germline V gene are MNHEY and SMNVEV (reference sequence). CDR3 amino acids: CASSRQGAEGYTF. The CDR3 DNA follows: TGTGCCAGCAGTCGGCAGGGGGCGGAAGGCTACACCTTC.

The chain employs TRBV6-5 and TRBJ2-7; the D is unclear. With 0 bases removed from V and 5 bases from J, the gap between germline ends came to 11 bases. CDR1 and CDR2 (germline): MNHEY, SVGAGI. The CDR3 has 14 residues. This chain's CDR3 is CASSYSGKAHEQYF. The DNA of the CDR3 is TGTGCCAGCAGTTACTCGGGCAAAGCCCACGAGCAGTACTTC.

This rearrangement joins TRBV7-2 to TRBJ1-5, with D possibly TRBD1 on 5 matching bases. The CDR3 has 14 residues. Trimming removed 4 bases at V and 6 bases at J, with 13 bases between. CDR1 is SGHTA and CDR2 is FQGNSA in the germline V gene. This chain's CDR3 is CASSSQGSGQPQHF. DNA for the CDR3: TGTGCCAGCAGCTCCCAGGGATCTGGTCAGCCCCAGCATTTT.

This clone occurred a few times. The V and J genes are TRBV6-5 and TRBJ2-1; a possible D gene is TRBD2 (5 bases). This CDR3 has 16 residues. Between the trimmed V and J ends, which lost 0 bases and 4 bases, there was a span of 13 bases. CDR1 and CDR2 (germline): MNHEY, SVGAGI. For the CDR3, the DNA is TGTGCCAGCAGTTACTCCACGGGGAAGAAGTACAATGAGCAGTTCTTC. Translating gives CASSYSTGKKYNEQFF.

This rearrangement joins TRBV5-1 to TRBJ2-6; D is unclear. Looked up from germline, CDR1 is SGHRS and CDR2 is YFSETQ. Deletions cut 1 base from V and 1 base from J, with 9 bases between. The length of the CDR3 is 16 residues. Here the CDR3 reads CASSLTKASGANVLTF. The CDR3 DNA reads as TGCGCCAGCAGCTTGACGAAGGCATCTGGGGCCAACGTCCTGACTTTC. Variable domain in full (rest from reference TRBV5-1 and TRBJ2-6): KAGVTQTPRYLIKTRGQQVTLSCSPISGHRSVSWYQQTPGQGLQFLFEYFSETQRNKGNFPGRFSGRQFSNSRSEMNVSTLELGDSALYLCASSLTKASGANVLTFGAGSRLTVL.

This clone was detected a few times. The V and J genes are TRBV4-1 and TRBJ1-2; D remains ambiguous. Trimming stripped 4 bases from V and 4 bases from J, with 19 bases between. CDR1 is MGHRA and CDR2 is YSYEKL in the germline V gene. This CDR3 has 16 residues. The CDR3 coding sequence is TGCGCCAGCAGCCCCGCCGCGGTGGTGGGAGCCTATGGCTACACCTTC. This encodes CASSPAAVVGAYGYTF.

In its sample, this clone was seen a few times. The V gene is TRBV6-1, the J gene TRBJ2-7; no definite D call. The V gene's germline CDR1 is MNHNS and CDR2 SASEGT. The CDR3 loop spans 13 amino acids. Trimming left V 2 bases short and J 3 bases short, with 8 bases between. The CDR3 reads CASSEPLIYEQYF. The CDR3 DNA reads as TGTGCCAGCAGTGAACCCCTGATCTACGAGCAGTACTTC.